The source of this T cell receptor (beta chain) is a study of shared clonotypes between healthy human individuals. At the level of the study: CD4 naive and memory got three plates each, CD8 naive two, CD8 memory one. Study conclusions and caveats: Generally, naive subsets (rather than memory subsets) showed larger estimated richness.

CD4+ cells were split into CD45RA+ naive and CD45RA-negative memory subsets. Source study methods: Because ImmunoSEQ provided only junction sequences with no quality scores, the filtering differed. Only in-frame clones appear in the TCRdb table, and some are missing; sequencing was by immunoSEQ multiplex PCR. For V, J and clone size, that table is used; D and trimming come from the DNA. The sample lists about 1.1 million clones, approximately 75% occurring once. Regarding this clone: Its antigen is not known.

The CDR3 loop spans 13 amino acids. V was trimmed by 8 bases and J by 2 bases, leaving 10 bases between them. Germline values: CDR1 ENHRY, CDR2 SYGVKD. This TCR was recovered from a man aged 18 to 30 in good health. Some clones in this sample may be carry-over from other donors' samples. The V call is TRBV10-3, the J call TRBJ2-1, with a tentative D call TRBD2 (5 bases). The material sequenced was memory CD4+ T cells from PBMCs. Subset indicated: CD45RA-negative fraction. The CDR3 DNA sequence: TGTGCCATCGCAGCGGAGGCCTACAATGAGCAGTTCTTC. It specifies CAIAAEAYNEQFF.